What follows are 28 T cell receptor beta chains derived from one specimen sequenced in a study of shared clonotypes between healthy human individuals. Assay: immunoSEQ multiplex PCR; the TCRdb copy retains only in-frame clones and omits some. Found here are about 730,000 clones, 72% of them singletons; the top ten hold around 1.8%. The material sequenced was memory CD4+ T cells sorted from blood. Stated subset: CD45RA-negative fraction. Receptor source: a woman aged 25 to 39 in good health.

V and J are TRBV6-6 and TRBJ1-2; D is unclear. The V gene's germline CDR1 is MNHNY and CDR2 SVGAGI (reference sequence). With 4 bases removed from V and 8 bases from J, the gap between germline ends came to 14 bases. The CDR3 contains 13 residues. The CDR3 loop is CASSSQIGGGYTF. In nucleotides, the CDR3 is TGTGCCAGCAGTTCACAGATTGGAGGAGGCTACACCTTC.

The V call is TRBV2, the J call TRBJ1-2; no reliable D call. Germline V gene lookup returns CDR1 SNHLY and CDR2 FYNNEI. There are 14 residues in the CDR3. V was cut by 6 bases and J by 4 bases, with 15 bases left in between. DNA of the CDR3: TGTGCCAGCAGGGTAGCCGGGAAGGGCTATGGCTACACCTTC. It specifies CASRVAGKGYGYTF.

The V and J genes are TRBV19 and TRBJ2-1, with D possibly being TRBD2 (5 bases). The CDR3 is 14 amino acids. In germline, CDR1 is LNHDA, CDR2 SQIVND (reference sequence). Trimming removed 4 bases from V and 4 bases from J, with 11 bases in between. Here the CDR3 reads CASSKGGQYNEQFF. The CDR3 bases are TGTGCCAGTAGTAAAGGCGGGCAATACAATGAGCAGTTCTTC.

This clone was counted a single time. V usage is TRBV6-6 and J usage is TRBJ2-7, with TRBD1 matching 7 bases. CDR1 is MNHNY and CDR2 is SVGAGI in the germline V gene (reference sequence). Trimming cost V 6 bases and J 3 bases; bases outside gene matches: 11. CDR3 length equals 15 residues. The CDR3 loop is CASRLKGDSYYEQYF. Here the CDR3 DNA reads TGTGCCAGCAGGCTAAAAGGGGACAGCTACTACGAGCAGTACTTC.

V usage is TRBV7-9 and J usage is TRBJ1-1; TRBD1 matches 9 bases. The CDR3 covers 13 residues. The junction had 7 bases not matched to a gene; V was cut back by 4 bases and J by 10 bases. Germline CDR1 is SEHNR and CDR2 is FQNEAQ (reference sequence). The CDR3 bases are TGTGCCAGCAGCTACAACAGGGGGCAGGGAGCTTTCTTT. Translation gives CASSYNRGQGAFF.

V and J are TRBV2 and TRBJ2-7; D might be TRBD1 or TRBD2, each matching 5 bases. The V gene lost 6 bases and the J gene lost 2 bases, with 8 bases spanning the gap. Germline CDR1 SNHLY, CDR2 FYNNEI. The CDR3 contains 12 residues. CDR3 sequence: CASRGDAYEQYF. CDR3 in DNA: TGTGCCAGCAGGGGGGATGCCTACGAGCAGTACTTC.

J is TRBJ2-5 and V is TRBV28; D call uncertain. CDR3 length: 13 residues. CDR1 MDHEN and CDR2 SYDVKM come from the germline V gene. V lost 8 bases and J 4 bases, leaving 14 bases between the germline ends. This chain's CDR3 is CASPPWFGETQYF. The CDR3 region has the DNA TGTGCCAGCCCCCCGTGGTTTGGAGAGACCCAGTACTTC.

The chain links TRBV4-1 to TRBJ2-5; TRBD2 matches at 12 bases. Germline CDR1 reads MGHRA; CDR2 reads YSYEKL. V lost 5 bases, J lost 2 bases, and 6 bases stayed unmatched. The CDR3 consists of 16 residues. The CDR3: CASSEGLAGGQETQYF. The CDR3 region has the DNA TGCGCCAGCAGCGAGGGACTAGCGGGCGGGCAAGAGACCCAGTACTTC.

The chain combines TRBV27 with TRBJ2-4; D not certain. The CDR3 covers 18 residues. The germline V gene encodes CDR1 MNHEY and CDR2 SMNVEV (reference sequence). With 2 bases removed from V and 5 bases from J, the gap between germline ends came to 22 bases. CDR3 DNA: TGTGCCAGCAGTTTAATATCTTTTAGATTAGGCATCGAAAACATTCAGTACTTC. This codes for CASSLISFRLGIENIQYF.

The CDR3 nucleotides read TGTGCCAGCAGCCAAGATACCGGGAAGGGCTACGAGCAGTACTTC. Its protein product is CASSQDTGKGYEQYF. The chain links TRBV4-2 to TRBJ2-7; perhaps TRBD2 as D (5 bases). Germline V gene lookup returns CDR1 LGHNA and CDR2 YNFKEQ. Deletions cut 0 bases from V and 3 bases from J, with 12 bases between. The CDR3 runs 15 residues.

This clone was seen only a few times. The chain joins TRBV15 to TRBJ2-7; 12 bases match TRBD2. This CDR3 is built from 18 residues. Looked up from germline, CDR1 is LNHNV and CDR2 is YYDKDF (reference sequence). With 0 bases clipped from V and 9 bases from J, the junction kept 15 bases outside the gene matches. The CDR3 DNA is TGTGCCACCAGCAGAGATCCTCCGGGACTAGCGGGTTCGGCGTGGCAGTACTTC. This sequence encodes CATSRDPPGLAGSAWQYF.

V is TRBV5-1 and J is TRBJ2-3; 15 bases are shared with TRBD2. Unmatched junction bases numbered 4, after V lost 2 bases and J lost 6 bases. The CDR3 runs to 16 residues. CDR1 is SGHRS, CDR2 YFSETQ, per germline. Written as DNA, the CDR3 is TGCGCCAGCAGCTTCGGACTAGCGGGAGGGCGGGATACGCAGTATTTT. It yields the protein CASSFGLAGGRDTQYF.

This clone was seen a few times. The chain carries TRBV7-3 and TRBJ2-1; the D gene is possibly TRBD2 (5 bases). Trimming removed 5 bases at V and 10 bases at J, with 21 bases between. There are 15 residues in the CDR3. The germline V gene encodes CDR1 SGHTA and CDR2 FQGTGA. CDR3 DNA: TGTGCCAGCAGCCCCAGGACTGCCGCCTTAGGGGAGCAGTTCTTC. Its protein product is CASSPRTAALGEQFF.

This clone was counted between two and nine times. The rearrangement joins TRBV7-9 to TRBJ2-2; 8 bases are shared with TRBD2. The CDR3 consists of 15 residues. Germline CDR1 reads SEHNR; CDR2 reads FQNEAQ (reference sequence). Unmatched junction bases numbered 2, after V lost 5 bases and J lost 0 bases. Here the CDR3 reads CASSAGLANTGELFF. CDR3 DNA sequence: TGTGCCAGCAGCGCGGGACTAGCGAACACCGGGGAGCTGTTTTTT.

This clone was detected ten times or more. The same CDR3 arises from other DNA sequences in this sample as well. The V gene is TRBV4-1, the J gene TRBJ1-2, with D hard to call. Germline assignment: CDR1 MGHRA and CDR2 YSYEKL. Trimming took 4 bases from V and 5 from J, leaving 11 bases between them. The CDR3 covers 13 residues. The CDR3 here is CASSPSAGYGYTF. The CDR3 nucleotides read TGCGCCAGCAGCCCATCGGCAGGTTATGGCTACACCTTC.

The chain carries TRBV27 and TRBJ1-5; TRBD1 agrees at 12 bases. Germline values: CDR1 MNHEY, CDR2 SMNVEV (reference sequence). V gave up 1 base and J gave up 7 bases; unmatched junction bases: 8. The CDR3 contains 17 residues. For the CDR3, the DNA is TGTGCCAGCAGTTTATTAGGTTTAGGGACAGGGGGCCAGCCCCAGCATTTT. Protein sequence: CASSLLGLGTGGQPQHF.

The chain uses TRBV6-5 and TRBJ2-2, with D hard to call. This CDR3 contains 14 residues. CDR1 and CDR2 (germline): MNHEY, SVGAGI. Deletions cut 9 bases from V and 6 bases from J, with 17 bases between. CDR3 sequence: CASKGYTQAGELFF. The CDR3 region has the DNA TGTGCCAGTAAAGGTTACACTCAAGCCGGGGAGCTGTTTTTT.

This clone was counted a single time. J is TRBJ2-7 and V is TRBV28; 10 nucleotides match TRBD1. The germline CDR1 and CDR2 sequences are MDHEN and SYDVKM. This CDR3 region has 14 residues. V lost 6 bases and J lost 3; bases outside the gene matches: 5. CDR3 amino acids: CASRTGGEGYEQYF. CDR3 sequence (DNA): TGTGCCAGCAGGACAGGGGGCGAAGGCTACGAGCAGTACTTC.

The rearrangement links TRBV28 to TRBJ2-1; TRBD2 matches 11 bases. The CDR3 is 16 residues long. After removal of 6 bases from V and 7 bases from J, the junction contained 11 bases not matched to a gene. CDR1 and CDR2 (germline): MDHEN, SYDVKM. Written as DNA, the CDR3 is TGTGCCAGCAGGGTAGCGGGAGGGCCAAGTTCAAATGAGCAGTTCTTC. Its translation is CASRVAGGPSSNEQFF.

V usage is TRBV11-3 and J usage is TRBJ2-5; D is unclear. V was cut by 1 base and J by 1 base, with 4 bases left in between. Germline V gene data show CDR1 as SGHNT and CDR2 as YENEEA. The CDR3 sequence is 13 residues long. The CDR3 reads CASSLGLQETQYF. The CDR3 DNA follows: TGTGCCAGCAGCTTAGGTCTCCAAGAGACCCAGTACTTC.

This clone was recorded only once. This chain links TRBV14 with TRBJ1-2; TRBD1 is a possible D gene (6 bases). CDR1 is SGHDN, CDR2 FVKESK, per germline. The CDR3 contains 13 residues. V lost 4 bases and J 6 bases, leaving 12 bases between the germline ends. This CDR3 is CASSPRTDNGYTF. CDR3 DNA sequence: TGTGCCAGCAGCCCCAGGACAGACAATGGCTACACCTTC.

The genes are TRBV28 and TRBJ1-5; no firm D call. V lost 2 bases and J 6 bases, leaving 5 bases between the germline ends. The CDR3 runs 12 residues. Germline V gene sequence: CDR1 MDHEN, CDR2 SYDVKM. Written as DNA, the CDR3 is TGTGCCAGCAGTTTACGACCTCAGCCCCAGCATTTT. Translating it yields CASSLRPQPQHF.

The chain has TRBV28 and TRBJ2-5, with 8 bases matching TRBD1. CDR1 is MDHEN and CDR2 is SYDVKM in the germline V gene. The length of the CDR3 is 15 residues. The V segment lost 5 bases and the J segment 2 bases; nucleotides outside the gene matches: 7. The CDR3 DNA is TGTGCCAGCAGTCGCGCGACAGGGGCGCAAGAGACCCAGTACTTC. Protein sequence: CASSRATGAQETQYF.

CDR3 bases: TGTGCCAGCAGCGTAGCAAGGATGAGAACCGGGGAGCTGTTTTTT. Translating gives CASSVARMRTGELFF. The chain carries TRBV9 and TRBJ2-2; D not resolved. This CDR3 spans 15 amino acids. Trimming left V 0 bases short and J 5 bases short, with 11 bases between. The germline CDR1 and CDR2 sequences are SGDLS and YYNGEE.

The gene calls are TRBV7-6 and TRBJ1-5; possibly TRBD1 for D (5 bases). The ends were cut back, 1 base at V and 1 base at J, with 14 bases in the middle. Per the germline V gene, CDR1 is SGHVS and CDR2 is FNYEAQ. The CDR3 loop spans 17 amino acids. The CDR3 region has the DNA TGTGCCAGCAGCTTAGTTCCAGGGAAGACAAGCAATCAGCCCCAGCATTTT. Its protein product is CASSLVPGKTSNQPQHF. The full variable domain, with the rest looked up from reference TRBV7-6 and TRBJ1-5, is GAGVSQSPRYKVTKRGQDVALRCDPISGHVSLYWYRQALGQGPEFLTYFNYEAQQDKSGLPNDRFSAERPEGSISTLTIQRTEQRDSAMYRCASSLVPGKTSNQPQHFGDGTRLSIL.

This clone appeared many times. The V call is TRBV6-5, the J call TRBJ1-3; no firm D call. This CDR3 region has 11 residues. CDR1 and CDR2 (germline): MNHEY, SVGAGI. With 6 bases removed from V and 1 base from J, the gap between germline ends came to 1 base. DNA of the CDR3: TGTGCCAGCAGGTCTGGAAACACCATATATTTT. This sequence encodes CASRSGNTIYF.

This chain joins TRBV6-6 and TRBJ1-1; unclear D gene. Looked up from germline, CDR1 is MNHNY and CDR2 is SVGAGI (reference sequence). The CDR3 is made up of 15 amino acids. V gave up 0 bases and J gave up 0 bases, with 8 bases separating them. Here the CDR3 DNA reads TGTGCCAGCAGTTACTCGAATGCTGTGAACACTGAAGCTTTCTTT. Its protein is CASSYSNAVNTEAFF.

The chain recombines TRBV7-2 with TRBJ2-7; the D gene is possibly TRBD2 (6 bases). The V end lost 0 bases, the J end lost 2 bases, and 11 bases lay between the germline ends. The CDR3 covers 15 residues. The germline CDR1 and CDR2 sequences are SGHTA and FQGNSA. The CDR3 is CASSLASGVTYEQYF. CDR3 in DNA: TGTGCCAGCAGCTTAGCTTCGGGAGTCACCTACGAGCAGTACTTC.